This T cell receptor beta chain was recovered during a study of blood T cell repertoires in COVID-19 (TCRdb year 2020). The study in broad terms: Collaborator samples came from the United States, Italy and Spain and covered acute and convalescent phases of COVID-19. The material from the prospective study consisted of cDNA or gDNA derived from T cells, B-cell-depleted T cells, or PBMCs. Subjects who had been exposed to COVID-19, were actively infected with it, or had recovered from it provided the deeply sampled blood TCRbeta repertoires that made up the dataset. The repertoires were released in a freely available public database intended as a resource for research on the immune response to SARS-CoV-2. Samples came from the ongoing ImmuneRACE study (first 160 participants) plus 1,254 subjects from 6 global collaborators. Sample metadata almost always included a de-identified subject ID, COVID-19 status, age in years and sex. Where available, HLA class I and class II types were taken from metadata supplied by the sample provider and were not determined by assay-based typing.

The collaborating institutions used their own protocols to collect whole blood in K2EDTA tubes. For TCRbeta analysis, collaborators shipped samples in one of three forms: frozen whole blood, isolated PBMCs, or DNA extracted from either of those sample types. TCRbeta CDR3 regions were amplified from genomic DNA using the immunoSEQ Assay, a bias-controlled multiplex PCR. The authors' analysis ran thus. Nucleated cell counts per sample were estimated from amplification of reference gene primers within the assay. Sequence reads were collapsed and filtered to measure the absolute abundance of every unique TCRbeta CDR3 rearrangement. Productive Simpson clonality was computed per sample as the square root of Simpson's diversity index over productive rearrangements. Imported from immuneACCESS, the table was reduced by TCRdb to in-frame sequences with V and J called. These copies leave out some clones; in studies compared against another copy, an unresolved V gene accounts for under half, and the cause of the remainder is not known. That table furnishes V, J and clone size, whereas the DNA furnished D and trimming. Across this sample there are around 250,000 clones, with about 80% seen only once. The ten largest clones add up to approximately 4.7% of the sample.

Compared with germline, V lacks 5 bases and J lacks 3 bases; bases without a gene match: 7. From the cysteine through the phenylalanine, the CDR3 covers 15 amino acids. The only DNA kept is the CDR3, 45 bases in frame from the first base. Taken from the germline V gene, the CDR1 and CDR2 loops are SGHRS and YFSETQ. Results and caveats for the whole study, not just this receptor: The quantity of clinical and demographic metadata differed by source and by participant and was supplied without curation.

As regards this clone: Its antigen specificity is not known. No much larger clone is present one base from it, and per-base qualities are unavailable.

Material for sequencing was peripheral blood. The rearrangement combines TRBV5-1 with TRBJ1-3; TRBD1 matches 8 bases in the middle. The origin of this receptor is a man aged 50 to 60 with active or convalescent COVID-19. The CDR3 loop reads CASSVAGGFGNTIYF. Here is the DNA: TGCGCCAGCAGTGTAGCAGGGGGCTTTGGAAACACCATATATTTT.